This TCR beta chain was sequenced in a study of cytomegalovirus exposure and HLA in healthy donors. The CDR3 is 14 residues long. Germline loops: CDR1 LNHDA, CDR2 SQIVND (reference sequence). V lost 6 bases and J lost 0, with 8 bases in between. Some clones are missing from TCRdb's copy, which holds only in-frame ones; the method was immunoSEQ multiplex PCR. This table holds about 350,000 clones, approximately 86% found once. This chain links TRBV19 with TRBJ2-2; D call uncertain. This receptor was identified in a woman in her twenties or thirties in good health and CMV-seropositive. Sequenced input: PBMCs. CDR3 sequence: CASSPRTNTGELFF. CDR3 in DNA: TGTGCCAGTAGCCCTCGAACGAACACCGGGGAGCTGTTTTTT. The variable domain in full, with the rest retrieved from reference TRBV19 and TRBJ2-2, is DGGITQSPKYLFRKEGQNVTLSCEQNLNHDAMYWYRQDPGQGLRLIYYSQIVNDFQKGDIAEGYSVSREKKESFPLTVTSAQKNPTAFYLCASSPRTNTGELFFGEGSRLTVL.